A selection of T cell receptor beta chains follows, all from one sample in a study of blood T cell repertoires in COVID-19. TCRdb's copy holds only in-frame clones and misses some; the assay was immunoSEQ multiplex PCR. Among about 200,000 clones listed, 70% to 90% were seen once. Material for sequencing was peripheral blood. The receptors here all came from a woman older than 75 with acute or convalescent COVID-19. The CDR3 runs from the conserved cysteine through the conserved F or W. A D gene is named only where the DNA matches it firmly. Where a row states a size, it is once, few, many or the class of an expanded clone; other rows omit it.

j_call	d_call	v_call	clone_size	cdr3_nt	cdr3_aa
TRBJ1-2	.	TRBV4-3	.	TGCGCCAGCAGCCCGGAGCGGGGCATTAACTATGGCTACACCTTC	CASSPERGINYGYTF
TRBJ1-1	.	TRBV5-8	.	TGTGCCAGCAGCTTGTGGAGGCGGGAGAACACTGAAGCTTTCTTT	CASSLWRRENTEAFF
TRBJ2-2	.	TRBV10-3	.	TGTGCCATCAGTGAGGAGACAGTCACCGGGGAGCTGTTTTTT	CAISEETVTGELFF
TRBJ2-5	TRBD2	TRBV28	.	TGTGCCAGCGGCTCCGGGGGGATGGAGACCCAGTACTTC	CASGSGGMETQYF
TRBJ1-1	.	TRBV9	.	TGTGCCAGCAGCCCTCAGGGCCCTGCGGGGACTGAAGCTTTCTTT	CASSPQGPAGTEAFF
TRBJ2-5	TRBD2	TRBV7-9	.	TGTGCCAGCAGCCTGGGACTAGCGGGAGTAGAGACCCAGTACTTC	CASSLGLAGVETQYF
TRBJ1-2	.	TRBV7-3	.	TGTGCCAGCAGTAAAGACCCGGGACTTGAGTCTAACTATGGCTACACCTTC	CASSKDPGLESNYGYTF
TRBJ2-7	.	TRBV7-2	once	TGTGCCAGCAGCGTTGGACATTACTACGAGCAGTACTTC	CASSVGHYYEQYF
TRBJ2-1	.	TRBV7-9	.	TGTGCCAGCAGCTCCCGCGGAGGGTCCTACAATGAGCAGTTCTTC	CASSSRGGSYNEQFF
TRBJ2-1	TRBD2	TRBV4-3	.	TGCGCCAGCAGCCATCCCGGACTAGCCCAGGTGCAGTTCTTC	CASSHPGLAQVQFF
TRBJ2-3	.	TRBV7-2	.	TGTGCCAGCAGCTTAATTGCGGGGACAGATACGCAGTATTTT	CASSLIAGTDTQYF
TRBJ2-7	.	TRBV7-3	.	TGTGCCAGCAGCTTATCACTGAGCTACGAGCAGTACTTC	CASSLSLSYEQYF
TRBJ1-2	.	TRBV7-2	.	TGTGCCAGCGTAACTACAGGGAGCACCACCGCCTTC	CASVTTGSTTAF
TRBJ2-5	TRBD1	TRBV14	.	TGTGCCAGCAGCCGAGGGACAGGGATGGGAAAGACCCAGTACTTC	CASSRGTGMGKTQYF
TRBJ2-7	.	TRBV7-9	.	TGTGCCAGCACCTCGGACAAGACTGGGTTAAGCTCCTACGAGCAGTACTTC	CASTSDKTGLSSYEQYF
TRBJ1-4	.	TRBV10-3	.	TGTGCCATCAAAATTTTACCAGATAGACAGGCAACTAATGAAAAACTGTTTTTT	CAIKILPDRQATNEKLFF
TRBJ1-2	.	TRBV7-2	.	TGTGCCAGCAGCATTCGACAGTCTGGCTACACCTTC	CASSIRQSGYTF
TRBJ1-1	.	TRBV3-1/TRBV3-2	.	TGTGCCAGCAGCCAAGAGTATGGGGGGTGGGGCACTGAAGCTTTCTTT	CASSQEYGGWGTEAFF
TRBJ1-1	.	TRBV7-9	.	TGTGCCAGCAGTTCTCAAGGGGGGGTGAACACTGAAGCTTTCTTT	CASSSQGGVNTEAFF
TRBJ2-7	.	TRBV5-1	.	TGCGCCAGCAGCTTGGCTACGGGGTTATCCTACGAGCAGTACTTC	CASSLATGLSYEQYF
TRBJ2-2	TRBD2	TRBV18	.	TGTGCCAGCTCACCGACTAGCGCGTACACCGGGGAGCTGTTTTTT	CASSPTSAYTGELFF
TRBJ1-5	.	TRBV5-5	few	TGTGCCAGCAGCTATGGGGAGAATCAGCCCCAGCATTTT	CASSYGENQPQHF
TRBJ1-1	TRBD1	TRBV18	.	TGTGCCAGCTCACCACGGGGGGGACAGGGGGACACTGAAGCTTTCTTT	CASSPRGGQGDTEAFF
TRBJ2-7	TRBD1	TRBV7-2	.	TGTGCCAGCAGCTTAGTGGGACAGGGCCCCAGGGAGCAGTACTTC	CASSLVGQGPREQYF
TRBJ1-5	.	TRBV2	.	TGTGCCAGCAGTCCGGAGGCTGGGAGCAATCAGCCCCAGCATTTT	CASSPEAGSNQPQHF
TRBJ2-6	.	TRBV11-2	.	TGTGCCAGCAGCGTTTACAGGATAGCTGGGGCCAACGTCCTGACTTTC	CASSVYRIAGANVLTF
TRBJ1-1	TRBD1	TRBV9	.	TGTGCCAGCAGCGGCGCTGGGACAGGGGAGAACACTGAAGCTTTCTTT	CASSGAGTGENTEAFF
TRBJ1-2	TRBD1	TRBV19	.	TGTGCCAGTAGTAAACAGGGGGTTTGGGACTACACCTTC	CASSKQGVWDYTF
TRBJ1-5	.	TRBV6-5	.	TGTGCCAGCAGTAATGGACAGCTCAATCAGCCCCAGCATTTT	CASSNGQLNQPQHF
TRBJ2-7	TRBD1	TRBV7-9	.	TGTGCCAGCAGCTTATTTTCCGGGACAGGGGGCGAGCAGTACTTC	CASSLFSGTGGEQYF
TRBJ2-1	.	TRBV7-9	.	TGTGCCAGCACCGGGATCAGGGTCGCAGGAAGTGAGCAGTTCTTC	CASTGIRVAGSEQFF
TRBJ1-2	TRBD1	TRBV6-6	.	TGTGCCAGCAGTTCCCGGGACAGACGAGACTATGGCTACACCTTC	CASSSRDRRDYGYTF
TRBJ1-3	.	TRBV12-5	.	TGTGCTAGCGGACTACAGAGCTCTGGAAACACCATATATTTT	CASGLQSSGNTIYF
TRBJ1-1	TRBD1	TRBV7-2	.	TGTGCCAGCAGCTTAGGACAGGGGAACACTGAAGCTTTCTTT	CASSLGQGNTEAFF
TRBJ1-1	.	TRBV6-6	once	TGTGCCAGCAAGACACCTCCCAACACTGAAGCTTTCTTT	CASKTPPNTEAFF
TRBJ2-2	TRBD2	TRBV19	.	TGTGCCAGTAGTTACTCTTCCCCGACTAGCGGGAGGTTAGGTAACACCGGGGAGCTGTTTTTT	CASSYSSPTSGRLGNTGELFF
TRBJ2-2	.	TRBV9	.	TGTGCCAGCAGCGTAGGGACGGGAGCAAACACCGGGGAGCTGTTTTTT	CASSVGTGANTGELFF
TRBJ2-1	TRBD2	TRBV24-1	.	TGTGCCACCAGTGATCTGACTAGCGGGAGGGCCAATGAGCAGTTCTTC	CATSDLTSGRANEQFF
TRBJ2-7	.	TRBV19	.	TGTGCCAGTAGCCAAAGACAGACGGAGAGCTACGAGCAGTACTTC	CASSQRQTESYEQYF
TRBJ2-7	.	TRBV21-1	.	TGTGCCAGCAGCTGCTTAGCGGATTCTACGCCCTACGAGCAGTACTTC	CASSCLADSTPYEQYF
TRBJ2-7	.	TRBV27	.	TGTGCCAGCAGTTTATCTGGACAGCCCTACGAGCAGTACTTC	CASSLSGQPYEQYF
TRBJ2-7	TRBD1	TRBV19	.	TGTGCCAGTAGTATAGGGGGGACAGGGGTGAGAGAGCAGTACTTC	CASSIGGTGVREQYF
TRBJ2-7	.	TRBV14	.	TGTGCCAGCAGCCAAGTACAGAGCAAGTACTACGAGCAGTACTTC	CASSQVQSKYYEQYF
TRBJ2-5	.	TRBV5-1	.	TGCGCCAGCAGCTTGGATAGGACTACCCAAGAGACCCAGTACTTC	CASSLDRTTQETQYF
TRBJ2-1	TRBD2	TRBV18	.	TGTGCCAGCTCACACGGACTAGCGGGAGGCTACAATGAGCAGTTCTTC	CASSHGLAGGYNEQFF
TRBJ2-2	TRBD2	TRBV7-9	few	TGTGCCAGCAGAGGGGAAAAAACTAGCGGGAGTATCACCGGGGAGCTGTTTTTT	CASRGEKTSGSITGELFF
TRBJ2-7	TRBD2	TRBV28	.	TGTGCCAGCAGGAGGACTAGCAGCTACGAGCAGTACTTC	CASRRTSSYEQYF
TRBJ1-2	.	TRBV5-6	.	TGTGCCAGCAGCCTACAGGGTCTCTATGGCTACACCTTC	CASSLQGLYGYTF
TRBJ1-2	TRBD1	TRBV2	many	TGTGCCAGCGGAAGGGACAGGAAGGCGGAGGGCTATGGCTACACCTTC	CASGRDRKAEGYGYTF
TRBJ2-7	.	TRBV30	.	TGTGCCTGGACCAAGGGGGGGAAGACCTACGAGCAGTACTTC	CAWTKGGKTYEQYF
TRBJ1-1	.	TRBV5-1	.	TGCGCCAGCAGCTTTACAGGGTGGGGGACTGAAGCTTTCTTT	CASSFTGWGTEAFF